This passage covers 9 T cell receptor beta chains from one sample sequenced in a study of PD-L1 blockade in urothelial cancer. The method was immunoSEQ multiplex PCR; TCRdb's version includes in-frame clones alone and lacks a portion of them. Among about 86,000 clones listed, approximately 81% were seen once. Time point described: pretreatment peripheral blood. The sample here was PBMCs, taken around atezolizumab (anti-PD-L1) treatment. The receptors here all came from a man between 60 and 70 years old with urothelial cancer.

The J gene is TRBJ2-3, the V gene TRBV2; D might be TRBD1 (7 bases). Trimming shortened V by 9 bases and J by 2 bases, and 21 bases separated the two germline ends. This CDR3 has 16 amino acids. The germline CDR1 and CDR2 sequences are SNHLY and FYNNEI. The CDR3 sequence: CASGGKQGVHTDTQYF. Written as DNA, the CDR3 is TGTGCCAGTGGAGGGAAGCAGGGGGTTCACACAGATACGCAGTATTTT.

This clone was observed once. The CDR3, as DNA: TGTGCCAGCAGCTTCCCTTTCGGACAGAAAAACACCGGGGAGCTGTTTTTT. The encoded protein is CASSFPFGQKNTGELFF. The chain employs TRBV7-9 and TRBJ2-2; TRBD1 is a possible D gene (6 bases). V dropped 3 bases and J dropped 2 bases, with 16 bases sitting between them. Germline V gene lookup returns CDR1 SEHNR and CDR2 FQNEAQ (reference sequence). This CDR3 has 17 amino acids.

This chain joins TRBV7-3 and TRBJ2-5; D possibly corresponds to TRBD2 (6 bases). The V end lost 2 bases, the J end lost 4 bases, and 11 bases lay between the germline ends. CDR1 SGHTA and CDR2 FQGTGA come from the germline V gene. The CDR3 runs to 14 residues. CDR3 residues: CASSLLGGTETQYF. As DNA, the CDR3 is TGTGCCAGCAGCTTATTGGGCGGGACAGAGACCCAGTACTTC.

This rearrangement joins TRBV5-4 to TRBJ2-3; TRBD1 aligns across 7 bases. Germline-derived CDR1 and CDR2 are SGHNT and YYREEE (reference sequence). The V gene end was trimmed by 4 bases and the J gene end by 2 bases; junction bases not matched to a gene: 4. This CDR3 comprises 14 residues. CDR3 DNA: TGTGCCAGCAGCCCGGGACAGCTCACAGATACGCAGTATTTT. Its translation: CASSPGQLTDTQYF. The variable domain in full, with the rest retrieved from reference TRBV5-4 and TRBJ2-3, is ETGVTQSPTHLIKTRGQQVTLRCSSQSGHNTVSWYQQALGQGPQFIFQYYREEENGRGNFPPRFSGLQFPNYSSELNVNALELDDSALYLCASSPGQLTDTQYFGPGTRLTVL.

The chain combines TRBV5-1 with TRBJ2-3; 8 bases are shared with TRBD2. Germline V gives CDR1 SGHRS, CDR2 YFSETQ. This CDR3 has 16 amino acids. Trimming at V came to 0 bases and at J to 4 bases, leaving 7 bases not matched to a gene. The CDR3, as DNA: TGCGCCAGCAGCTTGGATGGGGGACTAGTTTCAGATACGCAGTATTTT. The encoded protein is CASSLDGGLVSDTQYF.

The chain combines TRBV20-1 with TRBJ1-2; no definite D call. Germline-derived CDR1 and CDR2 are DFQATT and SNEGSKA (reference sequence). Trimming cost V 6 bases and J 8 bases, with 7 bases left between them. There are 9 residues in the CDR3. The CDR3 protein is CSARKGYTF. For the CDR3, the DNA is TGCAGTGCCAGGAAGGGCTACACCTTC.

This clone was counted once. The V gene is TRBV5-1, the J gene TRBJ1-1; D is unclear. The V gene's germline CDR1 is SGHRS and CDR2 YFSETQ. V dropped 1 base and J dropped 0 bases, with 7 bases sitting between them. The CDR3 loop spans 14 amino acids. The CDR3 coding sequence is TGCGCCAGCAGCTTGACAGCCCTGAACACTGAAGCTTTCTTT. Its protein product is CASSLTALNTEAFF.

This clone has a single count. This chain connects TRBV30 to TRBJ1-1, with D perhaps TRBD1 (6 bases). CDR3 size: 12 residues. CDR1 and CDR2 from the germline V gene are GTSNPN and SVGIG (reference sequence). The CDR3 sequence is CAVSQGWTEAFF. The CDR3 DNA follows: TGTGCTGTCTCACAGGGCTGGACTGAAGCTTTCTTT.

The chain couples TRBV5-4 to TRBJ1-2; D uncertain. Trimming took off 4 bases at V and 8 bases at J, with 21 bases between the two ends. The CDR3 covers 15 residues. The germline V gene encodes CDR1 SGHNT and CDR2 YYREEE (reference sequence). The CDR3 spells CASSPEAAAIGGYTF. The CDR3 nucleotides read TGTGCCAGCAGCCCGGAAGCGGCAGCGATTGGCGGCTACACCTTC.